The 18 T cell receptor beta chains presented below share a single source sample, sequenced in a study of vaccination effects on CD4 cells after COVID-19 (dated by TCRdb to 2022 to 2024). No cognate antigen is known for these TCRs. In the ViraFEST assay, PBMC were stimulated with viral peptide pools, and TCR sequencing was then used to find antigen-specific CD4+ T cell clonotypes based on their expansion. After more than nine days of culture, CD4+ T cells were isolated with the EasySep CD4+ T cell isolation kit. None of the healthy vaccine recipients had a prior SARS-CoV-2 infection, which was confirmed by nucleocapsid antibody tests that came back negative both before and after vaccination. The method behind the library was the immunoSEQ multiplex PCR assay. Drawn from immuneACCESS, this table holds only the in-frame rearrangements with V and J called that TCRdb kept. Clones are partly lost; checked studies trace under half to an unresolved V gene and leave the rest unexplained. The sample includes tens of thousands of clones, with roughly three quarters observed a single time. The ten most abundant clones make up 9.1% of the sample.

This sample comprised CD4+ T cells from PBMCs cultured with HCoV-NL63 spike peptides, obtained before COVID-19 vaccination. The cell subset or site label for this specimen denotes: HCoV-NL63 spike overlapping peptide pool stimulation. The receptors stem from a human donor who received a COVID-19 vaccine.

In this sample, this clone turned up a few times. J is TRBJ1-4 and V is TRBV5-6; D gene uncertain. V was clipped by 2 bases and J by 4 bases, with 9 bases between them. The germline CDR1 and CDR2 sequences are SGHDT and YYEEEE. The CDR3 is 14 residues long. This CDR3 is CASSLGQLNEKLFF. Written as DNA, the CDR3 is TGTGCCAGCAGCTTAGGGCAGCTTAATGAAAAACTGTTTTTT.

The chain carries TRBV12-3 or TRBV12-4 and TRBJ2-5, with a possible D match to TRBD2 (7 bases). Trimming cost V 5 bases and J 4 bases, with 11 bases left between them. This CDR3 is built from 13 residues. The CDR3 DNA reads as TGTGCCAGCAGTCCCGGGGGGCGAGAGACCCAGTACTTC. Its translation is CASSPGGRETQYF.

V gene TRBV6-4 combines with J gene TRBJ2-3; TRBD1 agrees at 10 bases. V trimming: 0 bases; J trimming: 2 bases; junction bases outside the gene matches: 2. CDR3 length: 16 amino acids. Germline V gene lookup returns CDR1 MRHNA and CDR2 SNTAGT. CDR3 in amino acids: CASSDSGTGDTDTQYF. In DNA form, the CDR3 reads TGTGCCAGCAGTGACTCCGGGACAGGGGACACAGATACGCAGTATTTT.

The chain combines TRBV5-6 with TRBJ1-5; D is unclear. The CDR3 is 12 residues long. V lost 5 bases and J lost 4, with 7 bases in between. Germline V lookup: CDR1 SGHDT, CDR2 YYEEEE. The CDR3 sequence: CASRQGNQPQHF. In nucleotides, the CDR3 is TGTGCCAGCAGACAAGGAAATCAGCCCCAGCATTTT.

The gene calls are TRBV30 and TRBJ1-2; D gene uncertain. The CDR3 is 13 amino acids. V was trimmed by 0 bases and J by 5 bases, leaving 10 bases between them. CDR1 GTSNPN and CDR2 SVGIG come from the germline V gene (reference sequence). CDR3 nucleotide sequence: TGTGCCTGGAGTGTCCCGGGGAGTTATGGCTACACCTTC. As protein: CAWSVPGSYGYTF.

This clone has only one observation. This chain joins TRBV6-1 and TRBJ1-3; tentative D call: TRBD1 (5 bases). CDR1 MNHNS and CDR2 SASEGT come from the germline V gene. CDR3 length: 14 residues. With 3 bases removed from V and 2 bases from J, the gap between germline ends came to 8 bases. In DNA form, the CDR3 reads TGTGCCAGCAGTGAGGCAGGGACTGGAAACACCATATATTTT. Residues: CASSEAGTGNTIYF.

The chain carries TRBV2 and TRBJ2-5; D is uncertain. Trimming removed 4 bases from V and 0 bases from J, with 3 bases in between. Germline V gene data show CDR1 as SNHLY and CDR2 as FYNNEI. The CDR3 totals 12 residues. In nucleotides, the CDR3 is TGTGCCAGCAGTGGCGACCAAGAGACCCAGTACTTC. Protein product: CASSGDQETQYF.

The CDR3 bases are TGTGCCAGCAGCTCCAGCGGTGGTAGCGGGAGCTCCTACAATGAGCAGTTCTTC. This sequence encodes CASSSSGGSGSSYNEQFF. The V call is TRBV11-2, the J call TRBJ2-1, with 9 bases aligning to TRBD2. In germline, CDR1 is SGHAT, CDR2 FQNNGV. CDR3 length: 18 amino acids. After removal of 4 bases from V and 0 bases from J, the junction contained 10 bases not matched to a gene. Combining the CDR3 with reference TRBV11-2 and TRBJ2-1 gives the whole variable domain EAGVAQSPRYKIIEKRQSVAFWCNPISGHATLYWYQQILGQGPKLLIQFQNNGVVDDSQLPKDRFSAERLKGVDSTLKIQPAKLEDSAVYLCASSSSGGSGSSYNEQFFGPGTRLTVL.

The chain employs TRBV4-1 and TRBJ1-2; weak D call: TRBD1 (5 bases). Trimming took 4 bases from V and 7 from J, leaving 25 bases between them. Germline CDR1 and CDR2: MGHRA and YSYEKL. This CDR3 has 17 residues. This chain's CDR3 is CASSRPVAGVRGGGYTF. In DNA form, the CDR3 reads TGCGCCAGCAGCCGACCAGTGGCCGGCGTGAGGGGCGGTGGCTACACCTTC.

This sequence joins TRBV24-1 and TRBJ1-2, with D maybe TRBD1 (5 bases). This CDR3 has 13 amino acids. In germline, CDR1 is KGHDR, CDR2 SFDVKD. Trimming took off 3 bases at V and 4 bases at J, with 8 bases between the two ends. The CDR3 spells CATSDPDSYGYTF. For the CDR3, the DNA is TGTGCCACCAGTGATCCTGACAGCTATGGCTACACCTTC.

This clone occurred a few times. This chain uses TRBV30 with TRBJ1-2; 7 bases align to TRBD1. The junction had 4 bases not matched to a gene; V was cut back by 2 bases and J by 4 bases. The CDR3 covers 13 residues. CDR1 and CDR2 from the germline V gene are GTSNPN and SVGIG (reference sequence). Written as DNA, the CDR3 is TGTGCCTGGAGTCTCCGGACAGGCTATGGCTACACCTTC. Protein sequence: CAWSLRTGYGYTF.

The sample holds one count of this clone. This rearrangement joins TRBV7-8 to TRBJ1-5; D is perhaps TRBD1 (5 bases). V was trimmed by 5 bases and J by 2 bases, leaving 16 bases between them. The germline gives CDR1 SGHVS, CDR2 FQNEAQ. The CDR3 runs to 16 residues. The CDR3, as DNA: TGTGCCAGCAGCCACGACAGTCCCCTAGGCAATCAGCCCCAGCATTTT. Protein product: CASSHDSPLGNQPQHF.

The chain employs TRBV4-1 and TRBJ1-2; D unclear. The CDR3 is made up of 16 amino acids. V dropped 4 bases and J dropped 0 bases, with 15 bases sitting between them. Germline V gene sequence: CDR1 MGHRA, CDR2 YSYEKL. CDR3 nucleotide sequence: TGCGCCAGCAGCCGTTTTGTCCGCCTCACTAACTATGGCTACACCTTC. This gives the protein CASSRFVRLTNYGYTF.

A few counts support this clone. The chain is built from TRBV5-4 and TRBJ2-1; 7 positions agree with TRBD1. With 4 bases clipped from V and 2 bases from J, the junction kept 3 bases outside the gene matches. Per germline, CDR1 SGHNT and CDR2 YYREEE (reference sequence). The CDR3 extends over 14 amino acids. CDR3 sequence reads: CASSLTGPYNEQFF. The DNA of the CDR3 is TGTGCCAGCAGCCTGACAGGGCCCTACAATGAGCAGTTCTTC.

The chain joins TRBV5-4 to TRBJ2-2, with TRBD2 identical over 10 bases. Germline-derived CDR1 and CDR2 are SGHNT and YYREEE (reference sequence). The J segment lost 1 base and the V segment lost 9 bases, leaving 9 bases of the junction unmatched. The length of the CDR3 is 16 residues. In DNA form, the CDR3 reads TGTGCCATCAAAGCGGGGGGGCGAGGGAACACCGGGGAGCTGTTTTTT. It yields the protein CAIKAGGRGNTGELFF.

V is TRBV7-2 and J is TRBJ2-7; 11 bases align to TRBD2. The germline V gene has CDR1 SGHTA and CDR2 FQGNSA. The J segment lost 6 bases and the V segment lost 4 bases, leaving 2 bases of the junction unmatched. The CDR3 covers 13 residues. This CDR3 reads CASSYTSGSEQYF. DNA for the CDR3: TGTGCCAGCAGCTATACTAGCGGGAGCGAGCAGTACTTC.

CDR3 sequence (DNA): TGTGCCAGTAGTAATCGGGCCACCGGGGAGCTGTTTTTT. Its translation is CASSNRATGELFF. The rearrangement links TRBV19 to TRBJ2-2; D gene unclear. The CDR3 sequence is 13 residues long. With 4 bases removed from V and 4 bases from J, the gap between germline ends came to 7 bases. Germline V CDR1 and CDR2: LNHDA, SQIVND (reference sequence).

Here the CDR3 DNA reads TGTGCCAGCTCACCCTTTGGCAGCCGGTATGGCTACACCTTC. Its translation: CASSPFGSRYGYTF. V usage is TRBV18 and J usage is TRBJ1-2; no firm D call. Trimming took off 3 bases at V and 5 bases at J, with 13 bases between the two ends. Germline V CDR1 and CDR2: KGHSH, LQKENI. The CDR3 is 14 residues long.